This TCR beta chain was sequenced during a study of beta chain features in type 1 diabetes. The study, taken as a whole, reports: Shortening of TCRB CDR3s, moderate but significant, appeared in all four CD4+ subsets of Type 1 diabetes patients.

Isolated RNA was reverse transcribed in full, so expressed TCRB transcripts were sequenced. Generated by immunoSEQ multiplex PCR, the TCRdb table keeps only in-frame clones and is missing some. This table has 150,000 or so clones, over 55% appearing once. The CDR3 runs to 14 residues. Germline V gene sequence: CDR1 SGDLS, CDR2 YYNGEE. Germline trimming cut 3 bases from V and 2 bases from J; bases unmatched to any gene: 4. To note about this clone: What it binds is not known.

Input material: naive CD4+ T cells from blood. The V gene is TRBV9, the J gene TRBJ1-1, with TRBD1 matching 7 bases. The receptor was isolated from a man younger than 40 with type 1 diabetes. The CDR3 reads CASSANRGNTEAFF. For the CDR3, the DNA is TGTGCCAGCAGCGCAAACAGGGGAAACACTGAAGCTTTCTTT.